This T cell receptor beta chain is from a study of T cell responses to AZD1222 COVID-19 vaccine. The method was immunoSEQ multiplex PCR; TCRdb's version includes in-frame clones alone and lacks a portion of them. Among approximately 190,000 clones, 85% to 90% were seen once, and the ten largest hold 2.5% to 3%. CDR3 length equals 15 residues. Trimming pared 4 bases from V and 0 bases from J, leaving 13 bases between. Germline lookup yields CDR1 GTSNPN and CDR2 SVGIG (reference sequence). This clone was found a few times. The rearrangement links TRBV30 to TRBJ2-1; D is perhaps TRBD1 or TRBD2 (6 bases each). The input for sequencing was peripheral blood, taken on day 0 of MenACWY control vaccination. The receptor comes from an adult in good health. The CDR3 spells CAWNGGGSSYNEQFF. In nucleotides, the CDR3 is TGTGCCTGGAACGGGGGCGGTTCCTCCTACAATGAGCAGTTCTTC.